The 22 T cell receptor beta chains given below trace back to one sample, sequenced in a study of T cells in tuberculosis. Data came from immunoSEQ multiplex PCR; TCRdb stores just in-frame clones and leaves some out. The sample holds about 25,000 clones, 85% to 95% seen once. Sample: PBMCs. These receptors were collected from a donor aged 10-29 years with latent tuberculosis or without tuberculosis infection. Some clones in this sample may be carry-over from other donors' samples.

The J gene is TRBJ2-2, the V gene TRBV19, with 9 bases that match TRBD2. The germline CDR1 and CDR2 sequences are LNHDA and SQIVND (reference sequence). The CDR3 is 16 amino acids. The V and J ends lost 6 bases and 6 bases, in that order; junction bases with no gene match: 11. CDR3 protein: CASSPRGGAYAGELFF. As DNA, the CDR3 is TGTGCCAGTAGCCCTCGCGGGGGGGCCTACGCCGGGGAGCTGTTTTTT. Filled out from reference TRBV19 and TRBJ2-2, the complete variable domain reads DGGITQSPKYLFRKEGQNVTLSCEQNLNHDAMYWYRQDPGQGLRLIYYSQIVNDFQKGDIAEGYSVSREKKESFPLTVTSAQKNPTAFYLCASSPRGGAYAGELFFGEGSRLTVL.

There are a few counts of this clone. The chain carries TRBV23-1 and TRBJ1-5; 9 positions agree with TRBD1. TRBV23-1 is sorted into the ORF group, with uncertain function. The CDR3 contains 17 residues. V lost 11 bases, J lost 2 bases, and 16 bases stayed unmatched. This CDR3 is CAQHRDRDGNGNQPQHF. The CDR3 DNA reads as TGCGCCCAACACCGGGACAGGGATGGTAATGGCAATCAGCCCCAGCATTTT.

The chain has TRBV2 and TRBJ1-6, with D perhaps TRBD1 (5 bases). There are 15 residues in the CDR3. The V and J ends lost 3 bases and 8 bases respectively, with 14 bases between them. CDR1 is SNHLY, CDR2 FYNNEI, per germline. The CDR3 DNA follows: TGTGCCAGCAGTGACGACAGTTTATCTGATTCACCCCTCCACTTT. Translation gives CASSDDSLSDSPLHF. Full variable domain (outside the CDR3, taken from reference TRBV2 and TRBJ1-6): EPEVTQTPSHQVTQMGQEVILRCVPISNHLYFYWYRQILGQKVEFLVSFYNNEISEKSEIFDDQFSVERPDGSNFTLKIRSTKLEDSAMYFCASSDDSLSDSPLHFGNGTRLTVT.

The chain has TRBV19 and TRBJ2-2; 8 nucleotides align to TRBD1. The CDR3 runs to 15 residues. The trim removed 10 bases at V and 4 bases at J, leaving 11 bases unmatched. Germline lookup yields CDR1 LNHDA and CDR2 SQIVND (reference sequence). CDR3 loop: CATYPRGRSTGELFF. CDR3 nucleotides: TGTGCCACGTACCCCAGGGGGCGAAGCACCGGGGAGCTGTTTTTT.

The chain carries TRBV28 and TRBJ1-5, with a tentative D call TRBD1 (6 bases). V lost 5 bases, J lost 3 bases, and 11 bases lay in between. Germline V lookup: CDR1 MDHEN, CDR2 SYDVKM. The CDR3 covers 14 residues. Here the CDR3 reads CASSHRAPNQPQHF. The CDR3 bases are TGTGCCAGCAGTCACAGGGCCCCCAATCAGCCCCAGCATTTT.

The chain is built from TRBV6-5 and TRBJ2-5; D not certain. The CDR3 is 10 residues long. The germline CDR1 and CDR2 sequences are MNHEY and SVGAGI. Deletions cut 7 bases from V and 5 bases from J, with 5 bases between. This chain's CDR3 is CASTGETQYF. The CDR3 nucleotides read TGTGCCAGCACCGGGGAGACCCAGTACTTC.

The chain couples TRBV7-2 to TRBJ1-2; D gene ambiguous. The CDR3 has 11 residues. Trimming left V 3 bases short and J 6 bases short, with 5 bases between. Germline V lookup: CDR1 SGHTA, CDR2 FQGNSA. The CDR3 spells CASSLADGYTF. The CDR3 DNA sequence: TGTGCCAGCAGCTTGGCGGATGGCTACACCTTC.

This chain uses TRBV13 with TRBJ1-1, with a possible D match to TRBD1 (5 bases). The CDR3 has 14 amino acids. Germline CDR1 is PRHDT and CDR2 is FYEKMQ (reference sequence). Between the trimmed V and J ends, which lost 4 bases and 1 base, there was a span of 10 bases. This CDR3 is CASSSLGGNTEAFF. The CDR3 bases are TGTGCCAGCAGCTCCCTCGGGGGGAACACTGAAGCTTTCTTT.

This rearrangement joins TRBV7-8 to TRBJ2-7, with 9 bases that match TRBD2. V was clipped by 5 bases and J by 0 bases; unmatched bases: 2. Germline values: CDR1 SGHVS, CDR2 FQNEAQ. The CDR3 sequence is 14 residues long. CDR3 sequence (DNA): TGTGCCAGCAGCCGTAGCGGGAGCTCCTACGAGCAGTACTTC. Encoded protein: CASSRSGSSYEQYF.

The genes are TRBV11-3 and TRBJ2-3, with D possibly TRBD2 on 6 matching bases. Germline V gene sequence: CDR1 SGHNT, CDR2 YENEEA. V dropped 1 base and J dropped 4 bases, with 18 bases sitting between them. This CDR3 is 17 amino acids long. In DNA form, the CDR3 reads TGTGCCAGCAGCTTAGTTTTGGGGACTCCGCGGGCAGATACGCAGTATTTT. It specifies CASSLVLGTPRADTQYF.

The V gene is TRBV14, the J gene TRBJ2-1, with 8 bases lining up with TRBD2. Germline V gene data show CDR1 as SGHDN and CDR2 as FVKESK. Trimming took 2 bases from V and 10 from J; bases not matched to a gene: 7. The CDR3 runs 14 residues. CDR3: CASSQFLAGGEQFF. CDR3 coding DNA: TGTGCCAGCAGCCAATTTCTAGCGGGCGGGGAGCAGTTCTTC.

This sequence joins TRBV27 and TRBJ2-4; TRBD2 might be the D (5 bases). The CDR3 totals 11 residues. Between the trimmed V and J ends, which lost 6 bases and 8 bases, there was a span of 8 bases. CDR1 and CDR2 from the germline V gene are MNHEY and SMNVEV (reference sequence). The CDR3 bases are TGTGCCAGCAGCGGAGCGGACATTCAGTACTTC. The encoded protein is CASSGADIQYF.

This clone occurred once. The chain uses TRBV18 and TRBJ2-7; 8 positions match TRBD1. Looked up from germline, CDR1 is KGHSH and CDR2 is LQKENI. This CDR3 is built from 19 residues. V shed 6 bases and J 9 bases; nucleotides not matched to a gene: 28. CDR3 loop: CASSPSSGQGNFLYWRQYF. Written as DNA, the CDR3 is TGTGCCAGCTCCCCGAGCTCCGGACAGGGAAATTTCCTCTACTGGAGGCAGTACTTC.

This CDR3 reads CASSPPPWGGNQPQHF. The DNA for the CDR3 is TGTGCCAGCAGTCCTCCACCGTGGGGGGGCAATCAGCCCCAGCATTTT. This chain joins TRBV27 and TRBJ1-5, with D perhaps TRBD1 (5 bases). Deletions cut 5 bases from V and 2 bases from J, with 16 bases between. CDR1 and CDR2 from the germline V gene are MNHEY and SMNVEV (reference sequence). The CDR3 has 16 amino acids.

The chain has TRBV20-1 and TRBJ2-7; weak D call: TRBD2 (6 bases). V lost 6 bases to trimming and J lost 7 bases, with 13 bases between them. Germline CDR1 and CDR2: DFQATT and SNEGSKA (reference sequence). The CDR3 length is 11 residues. CDR3 in DNA: TGCAGTGCCACTCGGCGGGATGAGCAGTACTTC. Protein sequence: CSATRRDEQYF.

To note about this clone: The germline gene is not matched at one end of the junction; a read error may be the cause. The chain employs TRBV7-9 and TRBJ1-2, with TRBD1 identical over 7 bases. CDR1 is SEHNR and CDR2 is FQNEAQ in the germline V gene (reference sequence). The CDR3 is made up of 15 amino acids. The CDR3 DNA sequence: TGTACCAGCAGCCGAGAAGGGGGACAGAACTATGGCTACACCTTC. This sequence encodes CTSSREGGQNYGYTF.

This chain connects TRBV10-3 to TRBJ2-7; TRBD1 aligns across 8 bases. The CDR3 runs to 15 residues. The J segment lost 7 bases and the V segment lost 3 bases, leaving 11 bases of the junction unmatched. Germline lookup yields CDR1 ENHRY and CDR2 SYGVKD. The CDR3 sequence is CAISDNRGARGEQYF. The CDR3 DNA is TGTGCCATCAGTGATAACAGGGGGGCCAGGGGTGAGCAGTACTTC.

The V gene is TRBV9, the J gene TRBJ1-2, with D possibly matching TRBD1 (6 bases). CDR3 size: 19 residues. V was trimmed by 6 bases and J by 7 bases, leaving 34 bases between them. Germline CDR1 SGDLS, CDR2 YYNGEE. The CDR3 coding sequence is TGTGCCAGCACATTTCTTTTACTTAAACCGGGACACGGATTGGGTGGCTACACCTTC. Its translation is CASTFLLLKPGHGLGGYTF.

The chain is built from TRBV2 and TRBJ1-2, with 9 bases aligning to TRBD1. V lost 6 bases and J lost 1; bases outside the gene matches: 6. CDR1 and CDR2 from the germline V gene are SNHLY and FYNNEI. CDR3 length: 15 residues. Written as DNA, the CDR3 is TGTGCCAGCAGGACCGGGACAGGGATTAACTATGGCTACACCTTC. Translating it yields CASRTGTGINYGYTF.

The chain employs TRBV30 and TRBJ1-2; a weak D match, TRBD1 (6 bases). Germline V gene sequence: CDR1 GTSNPN, CDR2 SVGIG (reference sequence). The CDR3 loop spans 13 amino acids. V gave up 5 bases and J gave up 8 bases, with 18 bases separating them. CDR3 protein: CAWRGAPREGYTF. For the CDR3, the DNA is TGTGCCTGGCGGGGGGCGCCCCGGGAAGGCTACACCTTC.

The CDR3 region is CASSIDRGGSSPLHF. CDR3 sequence (DNA): TGTGCCAGTAGTATAGATCGGGGGGGAAGCTCACCCCTCCACTTT. V is TRBV19 and J is TRBJ1-6; D might be TRBD1 (5 bases). CDR1 and CDR2 (germline): LNHDA, SQIVND (reference sequence). The CDR3 loop spans 15 amino acids. Between the trimmed V and J ends, which lost 0 bases and 10 bases, there was a span of 13 bases.

V is TRBV7-2 and J is TRBJ2-7; 8 nucleotides align to TRBD2. V was pared by 5 bases and J by 3 bases, with 9 bases of the junction left unmatched. Looked up from germline, CDR1 is SGHTA and CDR2 is FQGNSA. This CDR3 spans 15 amino acids. The CDR3 here is CASSQSSGGSYEQYF. CDR3 in DNA: TGTGCCAGCAGCCAATCTTCGGGGGGGAGCTACGAGCAGTACTTC.